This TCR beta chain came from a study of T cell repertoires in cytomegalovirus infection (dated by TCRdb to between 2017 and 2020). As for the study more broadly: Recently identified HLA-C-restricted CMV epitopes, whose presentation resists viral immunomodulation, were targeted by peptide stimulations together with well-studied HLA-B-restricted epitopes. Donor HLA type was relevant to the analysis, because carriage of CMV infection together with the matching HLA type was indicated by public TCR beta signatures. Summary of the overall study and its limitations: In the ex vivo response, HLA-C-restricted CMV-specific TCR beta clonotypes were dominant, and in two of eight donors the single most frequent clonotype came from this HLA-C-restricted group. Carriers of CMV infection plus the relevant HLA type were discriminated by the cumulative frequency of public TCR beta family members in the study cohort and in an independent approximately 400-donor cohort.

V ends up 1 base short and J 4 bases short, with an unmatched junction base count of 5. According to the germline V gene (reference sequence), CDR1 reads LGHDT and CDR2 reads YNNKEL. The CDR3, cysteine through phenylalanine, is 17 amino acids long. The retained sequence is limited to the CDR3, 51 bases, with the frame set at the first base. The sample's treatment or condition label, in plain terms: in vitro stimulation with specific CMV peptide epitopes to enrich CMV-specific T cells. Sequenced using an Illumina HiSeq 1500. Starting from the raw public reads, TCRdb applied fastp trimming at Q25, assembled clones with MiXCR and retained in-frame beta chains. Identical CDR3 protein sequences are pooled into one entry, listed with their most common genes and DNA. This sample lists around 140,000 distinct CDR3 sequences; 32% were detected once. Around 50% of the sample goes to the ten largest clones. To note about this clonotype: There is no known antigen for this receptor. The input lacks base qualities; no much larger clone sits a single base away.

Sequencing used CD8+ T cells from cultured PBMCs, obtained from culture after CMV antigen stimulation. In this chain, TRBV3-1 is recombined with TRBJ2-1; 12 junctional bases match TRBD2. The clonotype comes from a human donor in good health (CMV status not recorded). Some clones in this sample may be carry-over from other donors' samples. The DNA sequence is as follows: TGTGCCAGCAGCCAAGTTGCTAGCGGGGGGGCGTACAATGAGCAGTTCTTC. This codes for CASSQVASGGAYNEQFF.